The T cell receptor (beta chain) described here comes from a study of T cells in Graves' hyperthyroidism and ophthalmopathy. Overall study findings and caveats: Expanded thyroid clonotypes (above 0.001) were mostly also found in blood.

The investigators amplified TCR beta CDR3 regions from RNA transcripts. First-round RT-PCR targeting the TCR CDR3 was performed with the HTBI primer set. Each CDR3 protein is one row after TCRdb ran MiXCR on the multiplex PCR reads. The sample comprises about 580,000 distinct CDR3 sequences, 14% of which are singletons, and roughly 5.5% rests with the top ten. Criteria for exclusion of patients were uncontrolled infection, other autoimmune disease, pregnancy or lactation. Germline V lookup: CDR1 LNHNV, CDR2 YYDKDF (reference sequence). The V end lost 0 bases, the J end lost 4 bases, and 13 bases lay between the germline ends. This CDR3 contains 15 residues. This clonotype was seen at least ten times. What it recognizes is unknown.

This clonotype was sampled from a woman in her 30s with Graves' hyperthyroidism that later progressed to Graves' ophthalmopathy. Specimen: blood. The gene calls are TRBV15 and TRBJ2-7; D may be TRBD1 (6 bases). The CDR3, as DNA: TGTGCCACCAGCAGAGATTTAGGGACACCTTACGAGCAGTACTTC. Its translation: CATSRDLGTPYEQYF.